This TCR beta chain was sequenced for a study of blood T cell repertoires in COVID-19. Across the whole study: The origin of the acute and convalescent COVID-19 samples was the United States, Italy and Spain. In each case, the material was cDNA or gDNA derived from T cells, B-cell-depleted T cells, or PBMCs.

In the authors' methods: Amplification with reference gene primers provided the estimates of nucleated cell counts. Sequenced by immunoSEQ multiplex PCR; TCRdb stores in-frame clones only, minus some. For V, J and clone size, that table is used; D and trimming come from the DNA. The sample includes roughly 260,000 clones, roughly nine tenths of them seen just once. V lost 6 bases, J lost 0 bases, and 15 bases lay in between. CDR1 is MNHEY and CDR2 is SMNVEV in the germline V gene (reference sequence). This CDR3 has 15 residues. The genes are TRBV27 and TRBJ2-7; a weak D match, TRBD1 (6 bases). This clonotype was obtained from a middle-aged man who had recovered from COVID-19. The sample comprised peripheral blood. As DNA, the CDR3 is TGTGCCAGCAGCCCTTCGGGACATCCCTCCTACGAGCAGTACTTC. It is translated as CASSPSGHPSYEQYF.